Listed below are T cell receptor beta chains from one sample, sequenced in a study of chemoradiotherapy in HPV16-positive cancers. The assay was immunoSEQ multiplex PCR, and TCRdb's table has in-frame clones only and misses some. The sample has about 32,000 clones; around 89% are singletons. The sample in question was blood, obtained from a patient who underwent chemoradiotherapy. These receptors all come from a human donor with HPV-associated anogenital cancer. The CDR3 runs from the conserved cysteine through the conserved F or W. Fields, in order: D gene, clone size, J gene, V gene, CDR3 protein, CDR3 DNA. A D gene is named only where the DNA matches it firmly. Where a row states a size, it is once, few, many or the class of an expanded clone; other rows omit it.

d_gene: -
abundance: -
j_gene: TRBJ2-4
v_gene: TRBV30
CDR3aa: CAWSVFGAKNIQYF
CDR3nt: TGTGCCTGGAGTGTTTTTGGGGCCAAAAACATTCAGTACTTC

d_gene: -
abundance: -
j_gene: TRBJ2-7
v_gene: TRBV7-3
CDR3aa: CASSLTVTDEQYF
CDR3nt: TGTGCCAGCAGCTTGACAGTTACGGACGAGCAGTACTTC

d_gene: TRBD2
abundance: -
j_gene: TRBJ2-1
v_gene: TRBV5-1
CDR3aa: CASTETSGYNEQFF
CDR3nt: TGCGCCAGCACAGAGACTAGCGGGTACAATGAGCAGTTCTTC

d_gene: -
abundance: -
j_gene: TRBJ1-6
v_gene: TRBV14
CDR3aa: CASSQGGSPVTNLHF
CDR3nt: TGTGCCAGCAGCCAAGGCGGCTCCCCGGTCACGAACCTCCACTTT

d_gene: TRBD1
abundance: -
j_gene: TRBJ2-7
v_gene: TRBV5-6
CDR3aa: CASSLGQGAYEQYF
CDR3nt: TGTGCCAGCAGCTTGGGTCAGGGGGCCTACGAGCAGTACTTC

d_gene: -
abundance: -
j_gene: TRBJ1-1
v_gene: TRBV5-4
CDR3aa: CASSLQVADTEAFF
CDR3nt: TGTGCCAGCAGCCTACAGGTTGCAGACACTGAAGCTTTCTTT

d_gene: -
abundance: -
j_gene: TRBJ1-5
v_gene: TRBV7-2
CDR3aa: CASSLEGRGQHF
CDR3nt: TGTGCCAGCAGCTTAGAGGGCAGAGGCCAGCATTTT

d_gene: -
abundance: few
j_gene: TRBJ1-2
v_gene: TRBV6-5
CDR3aa: CASRPPETYGYTF
CDR3nt: TGTGCCAGCAGACCCCCAGAGACCTATGGCTACACCTTC

d_gene: TRBD1
abundance: -
j_gene: TRBJ1-3
v_gene: TRBV7-3
CDR3aa: CASSAGGAGANTIYF
CDR3nt: TGTGCCAGCAGCGCAGGGGGCGCTGGCGCGAACACCATATATTTT

d_gene: -
abundance: once
j_gene: TRBJ1-3
v_gene: TRBV6-1
CDR3aa: CASQPAGGNTIYF
CDR3nt: TGTGCCAGCCAACCGGCGGGCGGAAACACCATATATTTT

d_gene: TRBD2
abundance: -
j_gene: TRBJ2-7
v_gene: TRBV11-1
CDR3aa: CASSLSGTSARDSYEQYF
CDR3nt: TGTGCCAGCAGCTTATCCGGGACTAGCGCCCGAGACTCCTACGAGCAGTACTTC

d_gene: -
abundance: medium-sized
j_gene: TRBJ2-7
v_gene: TRBV4-1
CDR3aa: CASSQGVISGAIPYEQYF
CDR3nt: TGCGCCAGCAGCCAGGGGGTAATCTCGGGGGCCATCCCCTACGAGCAGTACTTC

d_gene: -
abundance: -
j_gene: TRBJ2-2
v_gene: TRBV5-1
CDR3aa: CASMDGRSNTGELFF
CDR3nt: TGCGCCAGCATGGACGGCAGATCGAACACCGGGGAGCTGTTTTTT

d_gene: TRBD2
abundance: -
j_gene: TRBJ2-3
v_gene: TRBV27
CDR3aa: CASRPSGADTQYF
CDR3nt: TGTGCCAGCAGACCGAGCGGGGCAGATACGCAGTATTTT

d_gene: TRBD1
abundance: -
j_gene: TRBJ2-4
v_gene: TRBV23-1
CDR3aa: CASSSKGQLAKNIQYF
CDR3nt: TGCGCCAGCAGTTCAAAGGGACAGCTAGCCAAAAACATTCAGTACTTC

d_gene: TRBD2
abundance: -
j_gene: TRBJ2-1
v_gene: TRBV5-6
CDR3aa: CASRWRESSYNEQFF
CDR3nt: TGTGCCAGCAGGTGGCGGGAGTCCTCCTACAATGAGCAGTTCTTC

d_gene: -
abundance: -
j_gene: TRBJ1-4
v_gene: TRBV25-1
CDR3aa: CASSEAGTYNEKLFF
CDR3nt: TGTGCCAGCAGTGAAGCCGGGACATATAATGAAAAACTGTTTTTT

d_gene: -
abundance: -
j_gene: TRBJ2-1
v_gene: TRBV5-4
CDR3aa: CASTFGPVDNEQFF
CDR3nt: TGTGCCAGCACCTTTGGGCCAGTAGACAATGAGCAGTTCTTC

d_gene: -
abundance: -
j_gene: TRBJ2-7
v_gene: TRBV29-1
CDR3aa: CSVRDLYEQYF
CDR3nt: TGCAGCGTTAGGGACTTATACGAGCAGTACTTC

d_gene: TRBD1
abundance: -
j_gene: TRBJ1-4
v_gene: TRBV4-3
CDR3aa: CASSQTGGIDEKLFF
CDR3nt: TGCGCCAGCAGCCAGACAGGGGGCATAGATGAAAAACTGTTTTTT

d_gene: -
abundance: -
j_gene: TRBJ2-7
v_gene: TRBV19
CDR3aa: CASSPRDTLSYEQYF
CDR3nt: TGTGCCAGTAGTCCCCGGGACACTCTATCCTACGAGCAGTACTTC

d_gene: -
abundance: -
j_gene: TRBJ1-3
v_gene: TRBV6-5
CDR3aa: CASRPRGNTIYF
CDR3nt: TGTGCCAGCAGACCGAGGGGAAACACCATATATTTT

d_gene: TRBD1
abundance: few
j_gene: TRBJ2-1
v_gene: TRBV4-3
CDR3aa: CASSQDRQGNEEQFF
CDR3nt: TGCGCCAGCAGCCAAGATCGACAGGGGAACGAGGAGCAGTTCTTC

d_gene: TRBD2
abundance: -
j_gene: TRBJ2-3
v_gene: TRBV6-1
CDR3aa: CASSELSGITDTQYF
CDR3nt: TGTGCCAGCAGTGAATTGAGCGGGATCACAGATACGCAGTATTTT

d_gene: -
abundance: -
j_gene: TRBJ2-7
v_gene: TRBV18
CDR3aa: CASSPATAYEQYF
CDR3nt: TGTGCCAGCTCACCAGCGACAGCCTACGAGCAGTACTTC

d_gene: -
abundance: -
j_gene: TRBJ2-1
v_gene: TRBV5-3
CDR3aa: CARSLGIKQFF
CDR3nt: TGTGCCAGAAGCTTGGGGATCAAGCAGTTCTTC

d_gene: -
abundance: -
j_gene: TRBJ1-2
v_gene: TRBV5-5
CDR3aa: CATSGQGNYGYTF
CDR3nt: TGTGCCACCTCCGGTCAGGGTAACTATGGCTACACCTTC

d_gene: TRBD2
abundance: -
j_gene: TRBJ2-7
v_gene: TRBV5-4
CDR3aa: CASSLLTSGGKEQYF
CDR3nt: TGTGCCAGCAGTCTGTTGACTAGCGGGGGGAAGGAGCAGTACTTC

d_gene: -
abundance: -
j_gene: TRBJ2-6
v_gene: TRBV19
CDR3aa: CASSRGELAGANVLTF
CDR3nt: TGTGCCAGTAGCAGGGGGGAGTTAGCTGGGGCCAACGTCCTGACTTTC

d_gene: -
abundance: -
j_gene: TRBJ1-3
v_gene: TRBV4-2
CDR3aa: CASSQDLDVSGNTIYF
CDR3nt: TGTGCCAGCAGCCAAGATTTGGACGTCTCTGGAAACACCATATATTTT

d_gene: -
abundance: once
j_gene: TRBJ1-1
v_gene: TRBV15
CDR3aa: CATSRGLEGWNTEAFF
CDR3nt: TGTGCCACCAGCAGGGGCTTGGAGGGCTGGAACACTGAAGCTTTCTTT

d_gene: -
abundance: -
j_gene: TRBJ2-7
v_gene: TRBV4-3
CDR3aa: CASSQDRAGLYEQYF
CDR3nt: TGCGCCAGCAGCCAAGATAGAGCGGGTCTCTACGAGCAGTACTTC

d_gene: -
abundance: -
j_gene: TRBJ1-5
v_gene: TRBV11-2
CDR3aa: CASSSGPRNQPQHF
CDR3nt: TGTGCCAGCAGCTCGGGACCAAGGAATCAGCCCCAGCATTTT

d_gene: -
abundance: once
j_gene: TRBJ2-5
v_gene: TRBV4-2
CDR3aa: CASSQEGLNQETQYF
CDR3nt: TGTGCCAGCAGCCAAGAGGGACTTAACCAAGAGACCCAGTACTTC

d_gene: -
abundance: -
j_gene: TRBJ1-1
v_gene: TRBV12-2
CDR3aa: CASRLGGPGLNTEAFF
CDR3nt: TGTGCAAGTCGCTTAGGCGGGCCGGGATTAAACACTGAAGCTTTCTTT

d_gene: TRBD2
abundance: -
j_gene: TRBJ2-3
v_gene: TRBV19
CDR3aa: CASRSGSGVNTQYF
CDR3nt: TGTGCCAGTAGGTCAGGTAGCGGGGTTAATACGCAGTATTTT

d_gene: TRBD2
abundance: -
j_gene: TRBJ2-3
v_gene: TRBV11-2
CDR3aa: CASSLASSGDHTDTQYF
CDR3nt: TGTGCCAGCAGCTTAGCGTCTAGCGGGGACCACACAGATACGCAGTATTTT

d_gene: -
abundance: -
j_gene: TRBJ2-7
v_gene: TRBV5-4
CDR3aa: CASSARDGNYEQYF
CDR3nt: TGTGCCAGCAGCGCCCGGGACGGCAACTACGAGCAGTACTTC

d_gene: TRBD1
abundance: -
j_gene: TRBJ1-4
v_gene: TRBV19
CDR3aa: CAARDRVNEKLFF
CDR3nt: TGTGCCGCCAGGGACAGGGTTAATGAAAAACTGTTTTTT

d_gene: TRBD1
abundance: -
j_gene: TRBJ1-1
v_gene: TRBV11-2
CDR3aa: CASSYRGFGEAFF
CDR3nt: TGTGCCAGCAGCTACAGGGGATTCGGGGAAGCTTTCTTT

d_gene: TRBD1
abundance: -
j_gene: TRBJ1-2
v_gene: TRBV7-2
CDR3aa: CASSSGGAGYGYTF
CDR3nt: TGTGCCAGCAGCTCAGGGGGCGCGGGCTATGGCTACACCTTC

d_gene: -
abundance: -
j_gene: TRBJ1-1
v_gene: TRBV6-1
CDR3aa: CASTRVPEAFF
CDR3nt: TGTGCCAGCACCAGGGTCCCTGAAGCTTTCTTT

d_gene: -
abundance: -
j_gene: TRBJ2-1
v_gene: TRBV1
CDR3aa: CTSSLRGPPIDEQFF
CDR3nt: TGCACCAGCAGCCTTCGGGGGCCGCCCATTGATGAGCAGTTCTTC

d_gene: -
abundance: -
j_gene: TRBJ2-5
v_gene: TRBV30
CDR3aa: CAWRRGEEGGETQYF
CDR3nt: TGTGCCTGGAGGAGGGGGGAAGAGGGAGGGGAGACCCAGTACTTC